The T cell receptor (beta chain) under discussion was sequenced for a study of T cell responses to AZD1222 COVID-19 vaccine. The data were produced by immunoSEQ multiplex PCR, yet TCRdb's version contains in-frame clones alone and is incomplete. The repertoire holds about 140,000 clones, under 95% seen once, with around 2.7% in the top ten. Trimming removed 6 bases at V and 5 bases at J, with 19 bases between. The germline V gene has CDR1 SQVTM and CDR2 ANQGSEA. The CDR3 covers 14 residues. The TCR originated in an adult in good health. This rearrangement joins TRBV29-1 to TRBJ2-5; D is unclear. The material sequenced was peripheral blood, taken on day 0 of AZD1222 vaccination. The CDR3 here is CSVAPGASMETQYF. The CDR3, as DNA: TGCAGCGTAGCCCCGGGCGCCAGTATGGAGACCCAGTACTTC.